Sequencing of this T cell receptor (beta chain) was carried out in a study of T cells in Graves' hyperthyroidism and ophthalmopathy. Notes on the study in general: Most expanded thyroid clonotypes above 0.001 also appeared in blood.

Exclusion criteria comprised uncontrolled infection, other autoimmune disease, pregnancy or lactation. It was 8 to 10 ml of fresh peripheral blood that supplied the PBMCs. As to this clonotype: What it binds is not known.

Germline V gene lookup returns CDR1 SGHKS and CDR2 YYEKEE (reference sequence). The V segment lost 3 bases and the J segment 2 bases; nucleotides outside the gene matches: 6. The CDR3 is made up of 16 amino acids. RNA transcripts served as the template for amplifying TCR beta CDR3 regions. An initial round of RT-PCR targeting the TCR CDR3 relied on the HTBI primer set. TCRdb reprocessed the multiplex PCR reads via MiXCR and lists one record per CDR3 protein. The sample contains about 610,000 distinct CDR3 sequences, roughly 14% of which appear only once. The sequenced sample was blood. This clonotype was sampled from a woman aged 40 to 50 with Graves' ophthalmopathy. This sequence joins TRBV5-5 and TRBJ1-5; 9 bases are a match to TRBD1. The CDR3 spells CASSWGTGLRNQPQHF. The CDR3 DNA follows: TGTGCCAGCAGCTGGGGGACAGGGCTTCGCAATCAGCCCCAGCATTTT. Filled out from reference TRBV5-5 and TRBJ1-5, the complete variable domain reads DAGVTQSPTHLIKTRGQQVTLRCSPISGHKSVSWYQQVLGQGPQFIFQYYEKEERGRGNFPDRFSARQFPNYSSELNVNALLLGDSALYLCASSWGTGLRNQPQHFGDGTRLSIL.